This T cell receptor (beta chain) appears in the sequencing data of a study of blood T cell repertoires in COVID-19. Overall study context: Some COVID-19 samples were acute and others convalescent; all came from the United States, Italy and Spain.

This clone has a single count. V lost 10 bases and J lost 8; bases outside the gene matches: 14. There are 14 residues in the CDR3. CDR1 is MDHEN, CDR2 SYDVKM, per germline. Clones were read by immunoSEQ multiplex PCR, and TCRdb kept only the in-frame ones, dropping some. The profile shows under 200,000 clones, around 81% of them singletons. Sequencing was performed on peripheral blood. The chain joins TRBV28 to TRBJ1-2; 9 bases match TRBD1. This clonotype was obtained from a human donor with acute or convalescent COVID-19. The donor label of this sample is uncertain. CDR3 region: CATQFRDRARGYTF. CDR3 coding DNA: TGTGCCACCCAATTTAGGGACAGGGCAAGAGGCTACACCTTC.